One sample yielded the 5 T cell receptor beta chains listed below, sequenced in a study of T cell responses to AZD1222 COVID-19 vaccine. Clones were read by immunoSEQ multiplex PCR, and TCRdb kept only the in-frame ones, dropping some. Seen here are about 150,000 clones, under 95% observed once, and the top ten hold around 1.3%. The sequences come from peripheral blood, collected on day 0 of AZD1222 vaccination. These TCRs come from an adult in good health.

CDR3 sequence reads: CASSSLAHLVGELFF. The CDR3 DNA follows: TGTGCCAGTAGTAGCCTAGCCCACCTTGTCGGGGAGCTGTTTTTT. J is TRBJ2-2 and V is TRBV19; a possible D gene is TRBD2 (5 bases). From germline, CDR1 is LNHDA and CDR2 SQIVND (reference sequence). V lost 4 bases, J lost 7 bases, and 16 bases lay in between. This CDR3 has 15 amino acids.

This chain joins TRBV3-1 (or the pseudogene TRBV3-2) and TRBJ2-5; TRBD2 aligns across 13 bases. The CDR3 runs 19 residues. In germline, CDR1 is LGHDT, CDR2 YNNKEL (reference sequence). V dropped 1 base and J dropped 2; count of bases not matched to a gene: 10. The CDR3 DNA is TGTGCCAGCAGCCAAGCCCAAAGCGGACTAGCGGGGGCTCAAGAGACCCAGTACTTC. The encoded protein is CASSQAQSGLAGAQETQYF.

The gene calls are TRBV11-2 and TRBJ1-1; weak D call: TRBD1 (5 bases). Trimming left V 5 bases short and J 5 bases short, with 12 bases between. Germline V gives CDR1 SGHAT, CDR2 FQNNGV. The CDR3 is made up of 13 amino acids. The CDR3 nucleotides read TGTGCCAGCAGCCCAGGGTCACGGACTGAAGCTTTCTTT. Translation: CASSPGSRTEAFF.

The chain links TRBV3-1 (or the pseudogene TRBV3-2) to TRBJ2-2; 10 bases are a match to TRBD1. The germline V gene encodes CDR1 LGHDT and CDR2 YNNKEL (reference sequence). The CDR3 is made up of 16 amino acids. V lost 1 base to trimming and J lost 5 bases; unmatched junction nucleotides: 4. CDR3 loop: CASSQAGTGVTGELFF. The DNA for the CDR3 is TGTGCCAGCAGCCAAGCGGGGACAGGGGTAACCGGGGAGCTGTTTTTT.

The V call is TRBV24-1, the J call TRBJ2-7; maybe TRBD2 (6 bases). Germline V CDR1 and CDR2: KGHDR, SFDVKD. The CDR3 length is 14 residues. V gave up 5 bases and J gave up 1 base, with 11 bases separating them. Here the CDR3 reads CATSGSGRSYEQYF. The CDR3 region has the DNA TGTGCCACCAGTGGGTCGGGGAGGTCCTACGAGCAGTACTTC.